The clone carrying this TCR beta chain has just a few counts. Its specificity is not known. This entry belongs to a study of post-analysis software for immune sequencing data. Study at large: As for disease course, relapsing-remitting, secondary progressive and progressive-relapsing multiple sclerosis were all included.

Included in the TCR beta cDNA libraries were unique molecular identifiers. The yield from roughly 1 to 10 million T cells was roughly 500,000 cDNA molecules in total. TCRdb re-called the PCR reads through MiXCR, storing one row per CDR3 protein. The sample consists of fewer than 700,000 distinct CDR3 sequences, 44% of them appearing once. Whole-study findings and limits: Roughly 5 TRBV segments, TRBV5-6, TRBV5-1 and TRBV20-1 among them, were found more frequent in patients than controls. With F measure, samples from one preparation batch clustered together strongly. Normalized Chao1 diversity in multiple sclerosis patients fell significantly below that of controls.

Germline CDR1 MNHNS, CDR2 SASEGT. V shed 0 bases and J shed 2 bases, with 8 bases lying between them. The CDR3 contains 15 residues. Sequenced sample: blood. The receptor comes from a girl aged 5-17 years with multiple sclerosis. The chain is built from TRBV6-1 and TRBJ1-3; D gene unclear. CDR3 nucleotides: TGTGCCAGCAGTGAAGCTTTGGGGACTGGAAACACCATATATTTT. It yields the protein CASSEALGTGNTIYF.